One and the same sample provided the 25 T cell receptor beta chains below, sequenced in a study of T cells in Graves' hyperthyroidism and ophthalmopathy. It was RNA transcripts that yielded the amplified TCR beta CDR3 regions. During a first-round RT-PCR of the TCR CDR3, the HTBI primer set was used. In TCRdb, the multiplex PCR reads were re-called with MiXCR into one record per CDR3 protein. The table records approximately 620,000 distinct CDR3 sequences, approximately 16% of them present only once. The sequencing input was blood. The source of these receptors is a woman in her 40s with Graves' ophthalmopathy.

This clonotype was seen repeatedly, ten times or more. The genes are TRBV6-2 or TRBV6-3 and TRBJ1-1; no definite D call. In germline, CDR1 is MNHEY, CDR2 SVGEGT. The CDR3 spans 14 residues. Trimming shortened V by 5 bases and J by 0 bases, and 10 bases separated the two germline ends. The CDR3 protein is CASSLLDLNTEAFF. As DNA, the CDR3 is TGTGCCAGCAGTCTACTAGACCTGAACACTGAAGCTTTCTTT.

This clonotype was seen ten or more times. The J gene is TRBJ1-6, the V gene TRBV27, with a weak D call TRBD1 (5 bases). Germline-derived CDR1 and CDR2 are MNHEY and SMNVEV (reference sequence). V lost 3 bases to trimming and J lost 7 bases, with 10 bases between them. The CDR3 runs to 14 residues. This chain's CDR3 is CASSFRDGNSPLHF. The CDR3 DNA follows: TGTGCCAGCAGTTTCCGGGACGGAAATTCACCCCTCCACTTT.

This clonotype was seen only a few times. The rearrangement uses TRBV6-6 and TRBJ1-1; D is unclear. Germline assignment: CDR1 MNHNY and CDR2 SVGAGI (reference sequence). The ends were cut back, 2 bases at V and 0 bases at J, with 10 bases in the middle. The length of the CDR3 is 15 residues. The CDR3 DNA sequence: TGTGCCAGCAGTTACGGGGAAATCATGAACACTGAAGCTTTCTTT. Translated, it gives CASSYGEIMNTEAFF.

This clonotype was detected many times. The chain uses TRBV15 and TRBJ2-3; weak D call: TRBD2 (5 bases). V lost 1 base to trimming and J lost 8 bases, with 19 bases between them. The CDR3 has 16 amino acids. Germline assignment: CDR1 LNHNV and CDR2 YYDKDF (reference sequence). The CDR3 DNA is TGTGCCACCAGCAGAGCCGGGGTAGAGCGAAAGGGTACGCAGTATTTT. Its protein is CATSRAGVERKGTQYF.

This clonotype was counted ten times or more. The V and J genes are TRBV2 and TRBJ2-3; 9 bases align to TRBD2. Trimming took 0 bases from V and 3 from J; bases not matched to a gene: 7. This CDR3 region has 17 residues. In germline, CDR1 is SNHLY, CDR2 FYNNEI. CDR3 amino acids: CASSEASQRGDTDTQYF. The CDR3 DNA is TGTGCCAGCAGTGAAGCCTCACAGCGGGGGGATACAGATACGCAGTATTTT.

The rearrangement uses TRBV5-1 and TRBJ1-6; 7 nucleotides align to TRBD1. The germline gives CDR1 SGHRS, CDR2 YFSETQ. The CDR3 length is 16 residues. Trimming took 4 bases from V and 6 from J; bases not matched to a gene: 10. CDR3 amino acids: CASSQMGQQINSPLHF. As DNA, the CDR3 is TGCGCCAGCAGCCAGATGGGACAGCAGATTAATTCACCCCTCCACTTT.

This clonotype came up many times. The rearrangement links TRBV6-6 to TRBJ2-3; possibly TRBD1 or TRBD2 for D (6 bases each). The CDR3 is made up of 15 amino acids. Between the trimmed V and J ends, which lost 1 base and 4 bases, there was a span of 12 bases. The germline gives CDR1 MNHNY, CDR2 SVGAGI (reference sequence). Here the CDR3 DNA reads TGTGCCAGCAGTTACTTCGGGGGCGCGCCAGATACGCAGTATTTT. Its protein is CASSYFGGAPDTQYF.

Ten or more counts support this clonotype. The chain links TRBV12-3 or TRBV12-4 to TRBJ1-6; D is uncertain. Trimming cost V 5 bases and J 3 bases, with 11 bases left between them. CDR3 length: 15 residues. CDR3 bases: TGTGCCAGCAGTCTCTCGATGAACTATAATTCACCCCTCCACTTT. As protein: CASSLSMNYNSPLHF.

CDR3 DNA sequence: TGTGCCAGCAGCCCCGGGGCAGGGAACACCGGGGAGCTGTTTTTT. Its protein product is CASSPGAGNTGELFF. The chain employs TRBV11-3 and TRBJ2-2; either TRBD1 or TRBD2 may fit D (5 bases each). This CDR3 comprises 15 residues. Germline V gene sequence: CDR1 SGHNT, CDR2 YENEEA. Trimming shortened V by 5 bases and J by 1 base, and 11 bases separated the two germline ends. The entire variable domain, with the rest obtained from reference TRBV11-3 and TRBJ2-2, is as follows: EAGVVQSPRYKIIEKKQPVAFWCNPISGHNTLYWYLQNLGQGPELLIRYENEEAVDDSQLPKDRFSAERLKGVDSTLKIQPAELGDSAVYLCASSPGAGNTGELFFGEGSRLTVL.

This clonotype came up many times. The rearrangement uses TRBV12-3 or TRBV12-4 and TRBJ2-2, with TRBD2 identical over 7 bases. The CDR3 covers 14 residues. Losses at the gene ends were 4 bases for V and 3 bases for J; bases not matched to a gene: 2. The CDR3 DNA follows: TGTGCCAGCAGTTATGCGGGAGACACCGGGGAGCTGTTTTTT. It specifies CASSYAGDTGELFF.

This chain links TRBV20-1 with TRBJ2-1; TRBD2 agrees at 11 bases. The CDR3 covers 15 residues. V trimming: 0 bases; J trimming: 7 bases; junction bases outside the gene matches: 5. Germline V gene lookup returns CDR1 DFQATT and CDR2 SNEGSKA (reference sequence). Here the CDR3 reads CSARDTASGRNEQFF. CDR3 coding DNA: TGCAGTGCTAGAGATACGGCTAGCGGGAGGAATGAGCAGTTCTTC.

This clonotype has a count of ten or more. The rearrangement links TRBV5-5 to TRBJ1-1; 9 bases agree with TRBD1. The V segment lost 3 bases and the J segment 3 bases; nucleotides outside the gene matches: 9. The CDR3 totals 16 residues. Germline V gene sequence: CDR1 SGHKS, CDR2 YYEKEE (reference sequence). CDR3 sequence (DNA): TGTGCCAGCAGCTCTAAAGGGACAGGGAGTTACACTGAAGCTTTCTTT. This gives the protein CASSSKGTGSYTEAFF.

V usage is TRBV30 and J usage is TRBJ2-2; TRBD1 or TRBD2 may be the D gene (5 bases each). V gave up 4 bases and J gave up 6 bases, with 9 bases separating them. The CDR3 has 12 residues. Germline V gene lookup returns CDR1 GTSNPN and CDR2 SVGIG (reference sequence). CDR3 sequence: CAWTMGAGELFF. The CDR3 DNA is TGTGCCTGGACAATGGGGGCCGGGGAGCTGTTTTTT. Supplemented by reference TRBV30 and TRBJ2-2, the full variable domain reads SQTIHQWPATLVQPVGSPLSLECTVEGTSNPNLYWYRQAAGRGLQLLFYSVGIGQISSEVPQNLSASRPQDRQFILSSKKLLLSDSGFYLCAWTMGAGELFFGEGSRLTVL.

V is TRBV7-3 and J is TRBJ2-2; tentative D call: TRBD1 (6 bases). CDR3 length equals 19 residues. Deletions cut 3 bases from V and 1 base from J, with 21 bases between. Germline V gene lookup returns CDR1 SGHTA and CDR2 FQGTGA. The CDR3 sequence is CASSFSMGAGALNTGELFF. The CDR3 nucleotides are TGTGCCAGCAGCTTTAGCATGGGAGCAGGGGCCTTGAACACCGGGGAGCTGTTTTTT.

The CDR3 spells CAIGPTAGVGETQYF. The CDR3 DNA is TGTGCCATCGGACCTACAGCGGGGGTCGGTGAGACCCAGTACTTC. This rearrangement joins TRBV10-3 to TRBJ2-5; 8 bases map to TRBD2. The germline gives CDR1 ENHRY, CDR2 SYGVKD. V shed 8 bases, J shed 5 bases, and the junction held 13 bases outside the gene matches. This CDR3 comprises 15 residues.

This clonotype was counted many times. V gene TRBV20-1 combines with J gene TRBJ2-7; 11 positions agree with TRBD2. The V segment lost 2 bases and the J segment 5 bases; nucleotides outside the gene matches: 11. CDR1 DFQATT and CDR2 SNEGSKA come from the germline V gene (reference sequence). This CDR3 contains 16 residues. DNA for the CDR3: TGCAGTGCTAGAATGACTAGCGGGACATGGGACAACGAGCAGTACTTC. It codes for CSARMTSGTWDNEQYF.

The table lists this clonotype with a count of one. A read error may account for a junction end that differs from germline. As DNA, the CDR3 is TGTGCCAGCGGTTATTCCCTACCAGACGGGGTCTACAATGAGCAGTTCTTC. This gives the protein CASGYSLPDGVYNEQFF. The V call is TRBV6-5, the J call TRBJ2-1; D might be TRBD2 (5 bases). This CDR3 has 17 residues. Germline V gene data show CDR1 as MNHEY and CDR2 as SVGAGI.

This clonotype was found many times. This chain links TRBV6-5 with TRBJ2-5, with 7 bases lining up with TRBD2. CDR3 size: 16 residues. Germline V CDR1 and CDR2: MNHEY, SVGAGI. The ends lost 2 bases at V and 5 bases at J; junction bases unmatched: 11. The DNA of the CDR3 is TGTGCCAGCAGTTACCCTTTGGGAGGGCCATATGAGACCCAGTACTTC. Amino acid sequence: CASSYPLGGPYETQYF.

The J gene is TRBJ2-7, the V gene TRBV27; TRBD2 aligns across 11 bases. Germline V gene sequence: CDR1 MNHEY, CDR2 SMNVEV (reference sequence). The CDR3 sequence is 17 residues long. V gave up 7 bases and J gave up 4 bases; unmatched junction bases: 15. The CDR3 reads CASIPWSGLAGGYEQYF. The CDR3 DNA follows: TGTGCCAGCATCCCTTGGTCTGGGCTAGCGGGAGGTTACGAGCAGTACTTC.

This clonotype appeared a few times. V gene TRBV24-1 combines with J gene TRBJ2-1; D gene uncertain. This CDR3 is built from 11 residues. The germline V gene has CDR1 KGHDR and CDR2 SFDVKD. V was shortened by 8 bases and J by 5 bases, with 6 bases between the two germline ends. The CDR3 region has the DNA TGTGCCACCACCTCGCACAATGAGCAGTTCTTC. It yields the protein CATTSHNEQFF.

This clonotype came up a few times. This chain connects TRBV6-1 to TRBJ2-7, with TRBD1 identical over 9 bases. The J segment lost 3 bases and the V segment lost 6 bases, leaving 6 bases of the junction unmatched. CDR1 and CDR2 from the germline V gene are MNHNS and SASEGT. The CDR3 sequence is 14 residues long. CDR3 bases: TGTGCCAGCAGGCCGGGACAGGGATTCTACGAGCAGTACTTC. It translates to CASRPGQGFYEQYF.

This clonotype came up many times. The chain couples TRBV2 to TRBJ2-1; 9 bases fit TRBD2. CDR3 length: 13 amino acids. The V gene's germline CDR1 is SNHLY and CDR2 FYNNEI. After removal of 5 bases from V and 7 bases from J, the junction contained 3 bases not matched to a gene. Written as DNA, the CDR3 is TGTGCCAGCAGTAGGCTAGCGGGAAATGAGCAGTTCTTC. Amino acid sequence: CASSRLAGNEQFF.

This rearrangement joins TRBV6-2 or TRBV6-3 to TRBJ2-1, with D perhaps TRBD2 (5 bases). Germline-derived CDR1 and CDR2 are MNHEY and SVGEGT. V lost 5 bases, J lost 3 bases, and 14 bases lay in between. CDR3 size: 15 residues. The CDR3 bases are TGTGCCAGCAGTAACCTGGACTCTAACTACAATGAGCAGTTCTTC. This codes for CASSNLDSNYNEQFF.

In regard to this clonotype: A much larger clone differs by one base, so this may be a read error. The rearrangement joins TRBV28 to TRBJ2-1; 14 nucleotides line up with TRBD2. The J call is doubtful: the DNA matches TRBJ2-7 better. The germline V gene has CDR1 MDHEN and CDR2 SYDVKM. This CDR3 has 16 amino acids. In DNA, the CDR3 is TGTGCCAGCAGTCCTCCGGGACTAGCGGGAGTCAATGAGCAGTACTTC. This translates into CASSPPGLAGVNEQYF.

In its sample, this clonotype was seen many times. The V and J genes are TRBV2 and TRBJ1-5; unclear D gene. The CDR3 is 17 amino acids. Trimming pared 2 bases from V and 5 bases from J, leaving 19 bases between. Germline values: CDR1 SNHLY, CDR2 FYNNEI. CDR3 DNA sequence: TGTGCCAGCAGTGAATTGTCTCGGGCAGGCTTTGATCAGCCCCAGCATTTT. It encodes CASSELSRAGFDQPQHF.